A single sample is the source of the 18 T cell receptor beta chains below, sequenced in a study of technical replicates of blood from a few donors. TCRdb's copy holds only in-frame clones and misses some; the assay was immunoSEQ multiplex PCR. Among some 57,000 clones, approximately 89% were seen once, and the ten largest hold 4.8%. Sequenced input: PBMCs. The origin of the receptors is a human donor in good health. Some clones in this sample may be carry-over from other donors' samples.

V is TRBV6-5 and J is TRBJ1-4; TRBD1 matches 7 bases. CDR1 and CDR2 from the germline V gene are MNHEY and SVGAGI. Losses at the gene ends were 2 bases for V and 6 bases for J; bases not matched to a gene: 9. The CDR3 is made up of 16 amino acids. For the CDR3, the DNA is TGTGCCAGCAGTTACGGGCTGACAGGGCGGGATGAAAAACTGTTTTTT. It encodes CASSYGLTGRDEKLFF.

This chain uses TRBV27 with TRBJ1-1; D is unresolved. The V end was cut by 0 bases, the J end by 4 bases, with 12 bases between. The CDR3 spans 15 residues. Germline V gene lookup returns CDR1 MNHEY and CDR2 SMNVEV (reference sequence). The CDR3 loop is CASSLSRGLGTEAFF. As DNA, the CDR3 is TGTGCCAGCAGTTTATCTCGGGGTTTGGGCACTGAAGCTTTCTTT.

The genes are TRBV2 and TRBJ2-5, with TRBD2 as a possible D gene (7 bases). This CDR3 is built from 16 residues. CDR1 and CDR2 from the germline V gene are SNHLY and FYNNEI. Trimming shortened V by 2 bases and J by 2 bases, and 15 bases separated the two germline ends. The CDR3 DNA reads as TGTGCCAGCAGTGAATTGGGGGGGGGCGGACAAGAGACCCAGTACTTC. It translates to CASSELGGGGQETQYF.

This clone showed up just once. V is TRBV15 and J is TRBJ2-5, with TRBD2 as a possible D gene (6 bases). The CDR3 runs 16 residues. Trimming left V 3 bases short and J 4 bases short, with 18 bases between. Germline loops: CDR1 LNHNV, CDR2 YYDKDF (reference sequence). The CDR3 sequence: CATSRGRGGAGETQYF. The CDR3 coding sequence is TGTGCCACCAGCAGGGGCCGGGGCGGGGCGGGAGAGACCCAGTACTTC.

J is TRBJ2-1 and V is TRBV4-3; D gene unclear. Germline CDR1 reads LGHNA; CDR2 reads YSLEER. V lost 0 bases to trimming and J lost 0 bases, with 9 bases between them. The CDR3 totals 16 residues. This CDR3 reads CASSQDVSSSYNEQFF. The CDR3 DNA reads as TGCGCCAGCAGCCAAGATGTGAGTAGCTCCTACAATGAGCAGTTCTTC.

V is TRBV11-2 and J is TRBJ2-6, with 9 bases aligning to TRBD2. V shed 6 bases and J 1 base; nucleotides not matched to a gene: 7. Per germline, CDR1 SGHAT and CDR2 FQNNGV. The CDR3 length is 17 residues. The CDR3 region has the DNA TGTGCCAGCAGGGGCGGGGGGGCCTCGTCTGGGGCCAACGTCCTGACTTTC. Translated, it gives CASRGGGASSGANVLTF.

The chain couples TRBV11-2 to TRBJ2-3, with D perhaps matching TRBD2 (5 bases). The germline gives CDR1 SGHAT, CDR2 FQNNGV. Trimming took 4 bases from V and 3 from J, leaving 14 bases between them. This CDR3 has 15 amino acids. Here the CDR3 DNA reads TGTGCCAGCAGCTCGGGCAGCGGAGGAACAGATACGCAGTATTTT. Translated, it gives CASSSGSGGTDTQYF.

The chain recombines TRBV10-3 with TRBJ2-7; D is undetermined. The V end lost 10 bases, the J end lost 0 bases, and 16 bases lay between the germline ends. Germline V gene data show CDR1 as ENHRY and CDR2 as SYGVKD. The length of the CDR3 is 14 residues. CDR3 loop: CATQRSESSYEQYF. CDR3 DNA sequence: TGTGCCACCCAGAGAAGCGAGAGCTCCTACGAGCAGTACTTC.

V is TRBV19 and J is TRBJ1-2; TRBD1 aligns across 7 bases. Trimming cost V 7 bases and J 4 bases; bases outside gene matches: 9. CDR3 length equals 14 residues. Germline-derived CDR1 and CDR2 are LNHDA and SQIVND (reference sequence). In DNA form, the CDR3 reads TGTGCCAGTACCAAATCTGGGACAGCCTATGGCTACACCTTC. This translates into CASTKSGTAYGYTF. The full variable domain, with the rest looked up from reference TRBV19 and TRBJ1-2, is DGGITQSPKYLFRKEGQNVTLSCEQNLNHDAMYWYRQDPGQGLRLIYYSQIVNDFQKGDIAEGYSVSREKKESFPLTVTSAQKNPTAFYLCASTKSGTAYGYTFGSGTRLTVV.

V and J are TRBV7-2 and TRBJ1-5; a possible D gene is TRBD1 (6 bases). This CDR3 is 14 amino acids long. Between the trimmed V and J ends, which lost 5 bases and 5 bases, there was a span of 13 bases. Germline V gene sequence: CDR1 SGHTA, CDR2 FQGNSA. The CDR3 here is CASSAQGLDQPQHF. In DNA, the CDR3 is TGTGCCAGCAGCGCTCAGGGGTTAGATCAGCCCCAGCATTTT.

CDR3 loop: CASQGTSGQSSYNEQFF. In nucleotides, the CDR3 is TGTGCCAGCCAGGGGACTAGCGGGCAGAGCTCCTACAATGAGCAGTTCTTC. V gene TRBV7-9 combines with J gene TRBJ2-1; 12 nucleotides agree with TRBD2. V lost 8 bases, J lost 0 bases, and 8 bases stayed unmatched. The CDR3 is 17 amino acids. Germline V CDR1 and CDR2: SEHNR, FQNEAQ (reference sequence). Complete variable domain (other parts from reference TRBV7-9 and TRBJ2-1): DTGVSQNPRHKITKRGQNVTFRCDPISEHNRLYWYRQTLGQGPEFLTYFQNEAQLEKSRLLSDRFSAERPKGSFSTLEIQRTEQGDSAMYLCASQGTSGQSSYNEQFFGPGTRLTVL.

The chain joins TRBV29-1 to TRBJ2-4; D possibly corresponds to TRBD2 (5 bases). V was shortened by 3 bases and J by 0 bases, with 9 bases between the two germline ends. From germline, CDR1 is SQVTM and CDR2 ANQGSEA. The CDR3 is made up of 14 amino acids. This CDR3 reads CSVDSDIAKNIQYF. The CDR3 DNA reads as TGCAGCGTTGATAGCGACATAGCCAAAAACATTCAGTACTTC.

The V call is TRBV11-3, the J call TRBJ2-3, with D possibly TRBD2 on 5 matching bases. Looked up from germline, CDR1 is SGHNT and CDR2 is YENEEA. V was clipped by 1 base and J by 0 bases, with 5 bases between them. The CDR3 loop spans 14 amino acids. CDR3 protein: CASSLGGSTDTQYF. The CDR3 DNA follows: TGTGCCAGCAGCTTAGGCGGGAGCACAGATACGCAGTATTTT.

CDR3 in DNA: TGTGCCAGCAGACAAAATAGCGGGAGGTGGGATGAGCAGTTCTTC. This sequence encodes CASRQNSGRWDEQFF. The V call is TRBV27, the J call TRBJ2-1, with 10 bases matching TRBD2. V lost 6 bases, J lost 8 bases, and 10 bases stayed unmatched. CDR3 length: 15 residues. Per germline, CDR1 MNHEY and CDR2 SMNVEV (reference sequence).

The chain has TRBV29-1 and TRBJ2-1; 7 bases are a match to TRBD2. From germline, CDR1 is SQVTM and CDR2 ANQGSEA. CDR3 length: 13 amino acids. Trimming removed 4 bases from V and 4 bases from J; junction bases left unmatched: 4. In DNA form, the CDR3 reads TGCAGCGTTGGCGGGAGTACATACAATGAGCAGTTCTTC. Encoded protein: CSVGGSTYNEQFF.

This rearrangement joins TRBV7-9 to TRBJ1-3; D is possibly TRBD1 (6 bases). The V end was cut by 5 bases, the J end by 1 base, with 12 bases between. Germline assignment: CDR1 SEHNR and CDR2 FQNEAQ (reference sequence). There are 15 residues in the CDR3. The CDR3 spells CASSPHGQSGNTIYF. CDR3 nucleotide sequence: TGTGCCAGCAGCCCCCATGGACAGTCTGGAAACACCATATATTTT.

CDR3 nucleotide sequence: TGTGCCAGCAGTCGAGGACAGGGGGATTCACCCCTCCACTTT. Its translation: CASSRGQGDSPLHF. The chain carries TRBV6-6 and TRBJ1-6; 10 positions match TRBD1. From germline, CDR1 is MNHNY and CDR2 SVGAGI (reference sequence). J gave up 8 bases and V 5 bases, and 3 bases lay outside the gene matches. The CDR3 consists of 14 residues.

The chain joins TRBV7-2 to TRBJ2-3; D call uncertain. V was trimmed by 5 bases and J by 14 bases, leaving 8 bases between them. This CDR3 has 9 amino acids. Germline V gene data show CDR1 as SGHTA and CDR2 as FQGNSA. DNA for the CDR3: TGTGCCAGCAGCCCCCAATGGTATTTT. It yields the protein CASSPQWYF. Complete variable domain (other parts from reference TRBV7-2 and TRBJ2-3): GAGVSQSPSNKVTEKGKDVELRCDPISGHTALYWYRQSLGQGLEFLIYFQGNSAPDKSGLPSDRFSAERTGGSVSTLTIQRTQQEDSAVYLCASSPQWYFGPGTRLTVL.